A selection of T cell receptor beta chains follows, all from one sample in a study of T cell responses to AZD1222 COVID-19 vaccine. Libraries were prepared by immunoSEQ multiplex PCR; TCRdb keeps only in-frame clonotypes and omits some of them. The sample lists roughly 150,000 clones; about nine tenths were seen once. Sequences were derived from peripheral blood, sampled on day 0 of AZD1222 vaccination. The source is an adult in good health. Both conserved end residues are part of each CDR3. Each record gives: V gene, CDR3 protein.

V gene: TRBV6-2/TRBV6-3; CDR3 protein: CASSYSSTSGEDEQFF
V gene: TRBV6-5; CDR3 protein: CASSEGTDTQYF
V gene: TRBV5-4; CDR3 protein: CASSRDWENTGELFF
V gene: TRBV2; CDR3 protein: CASSDPQTKQGRTEAFF
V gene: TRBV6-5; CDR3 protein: CASSYSPGVGNTIYF
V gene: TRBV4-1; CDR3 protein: CASSQAGGSFSNQPQHF
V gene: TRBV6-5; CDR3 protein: CASSSSSYNEQFF
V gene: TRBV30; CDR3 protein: CAWSPIYTEAFF
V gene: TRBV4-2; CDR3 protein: CASSPTGRDQPQHF
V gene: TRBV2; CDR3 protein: CASTTLWQDTDTQYF
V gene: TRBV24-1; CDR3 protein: CATSDAMAGTPSFMGSYNEQFF
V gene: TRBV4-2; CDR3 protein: CASSQDRLHSTQYF
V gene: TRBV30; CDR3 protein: CAWSSRDGTYEQYF
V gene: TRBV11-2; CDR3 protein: CATRDRGYEQYF
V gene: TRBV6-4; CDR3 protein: CASSDGTGSGELFF
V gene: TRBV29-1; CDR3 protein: CSVVLAGGYNEQFF
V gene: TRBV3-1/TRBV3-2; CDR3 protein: CASSDTSGRVDEQFF
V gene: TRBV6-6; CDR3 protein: CASSYLGQVGETQYF
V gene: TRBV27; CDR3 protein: CASSLGQANEQFF
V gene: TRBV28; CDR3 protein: CASRPQGVSGNTIYF
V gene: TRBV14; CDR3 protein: CASSTAGLITEAFF
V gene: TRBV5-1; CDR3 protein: CATSNGQNTGELFF
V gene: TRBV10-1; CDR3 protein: CASSELTWLGAGRETQYF
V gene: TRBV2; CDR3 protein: CASSGGAGIITDTQYF
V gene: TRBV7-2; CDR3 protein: CASSLTPLQETQYF
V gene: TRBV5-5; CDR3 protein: CASSPDRVVDYEQYF
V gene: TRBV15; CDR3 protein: CATSRDKGQGYGYTF
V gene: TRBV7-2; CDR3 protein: CASSPGMNTEAFF
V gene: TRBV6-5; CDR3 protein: CASRDRYEQYF
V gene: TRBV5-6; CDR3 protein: CASSFEVSPLHF
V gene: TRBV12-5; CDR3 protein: CASGLVLQGDSNQPQHF
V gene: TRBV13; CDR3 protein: CASGPGASGANVLTF
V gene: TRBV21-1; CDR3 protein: CASSKVSPSSYNEQFF
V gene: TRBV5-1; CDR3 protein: CATGVRDGPDTQYF
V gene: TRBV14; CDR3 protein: CASSHETLGHNYNEQFF
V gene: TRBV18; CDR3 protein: CASSPNGVERNEQFF
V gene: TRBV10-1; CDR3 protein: CASSAGAGGANTEAFF
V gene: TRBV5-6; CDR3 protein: CASSQGTDTIYF
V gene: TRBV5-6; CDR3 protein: CASSSSLGYEQYF
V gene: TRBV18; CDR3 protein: CASSPPLGTYGYTF
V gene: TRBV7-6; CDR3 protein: CASSRKLAGSYNEQFF
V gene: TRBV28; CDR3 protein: CASSASGRGPTQYF
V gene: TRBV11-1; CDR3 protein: CASSFYRGPGAEAFF
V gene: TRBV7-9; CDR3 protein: CASSPRYGLTGELFF
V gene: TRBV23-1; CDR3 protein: CASSQSFQRDSPEYF
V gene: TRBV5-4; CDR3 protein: CASSWDRQETQYF
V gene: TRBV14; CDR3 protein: CASSQALAYEQYF
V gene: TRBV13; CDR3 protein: CASSLGANGATPADTIYF
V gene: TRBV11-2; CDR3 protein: CASSLPTRLPYEQYF
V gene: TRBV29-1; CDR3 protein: CSAEWGTEAFF
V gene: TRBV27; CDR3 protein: CASSFTPGRSNSPLHF
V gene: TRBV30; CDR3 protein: CAWSVSPYEQYF